This passage covers 21 T cell receptor beta chains from one sample sequenced in a study of blood T cell repertoires in COVID-19. Profiling relied on immunoSEQ multiplex PCR, and the TCRdb table lists in-frame clones only, not all of them. Of about 310,000 clones listed, 70% to 90% are singletons. Sequenced sample: peripheral blood. These receptors were taken from a man between 65 and 80 years old with acute or convalescent COVID-19.

The chain has TRBV18 and TRBJ2-3, with D possibly matching TRBD2 (5 bases). Germline CDR1 is KGHSH and CDR2 is LQKENI. The germline V and J ends were trimmed by 6 bases and 5 bases, with 12 bases remaining between them. CDR3 size: 13 residues. CDR3 loop: CASSPNGKDTQYF. In DNA form, the CDR3 reads TGTGCCAGCTCCCCAAACGGGAAAGATACGCAGTATTTT.

The chain couples TRBV3-1 (or the pseudogene TRBV3-2) to TRBJ1-5, with D maybe TRBD1 (6 bases). From germline, CDR1 is LGHDT and CDR2 YNNKEL (reference sequence). The CDR3 consists of 15 residues. Between the trimmed V and J ends, which lost 4 bases and 0 bases, there was a span of 10 bases. CDR3 in DNA: TGTGCCAGCAGCCTGGGAGGGGGTAGCAATCAGCCCCAGCATTTT. Protein sequence: CASSLGGGSNQPQHF.

The V gene is TRBV5-1, the J gene TRBJ2-1; TRBD2 matches at 8 bases. Losses at the gene ends were 5 bases for V and 2 bases for J; bases not matched to a gene: 6. This CDR3 is 15 amino acids long. Germline V gene sequence: CDR1 SGHRS, CDR2 YFSETQ. CDR3 in amino acids: CASRPGTRPYNEQFF. The DNA for the CDR3 is TGCGCCAGCAGACCCGGGACTAGACCCTACAATGAGCAGTTCTTC. Based on the CDR3 plus reference TRBV5-1 and TRBJ2-1, the full variable domain is KAGVTQTPRYLIKTRGQQVTLSCSPISGHRSVSWYQQTPGQGLQFLFEYFSETQRNKGNFPGRFSGRQFSNSRSEMNVSTLELGDSALYLCASRPGTRPYNEQFFGPGTRLTVL.

The genes are TRBV2 and TRBJ1-2; D is uncertain. V lost 8 bases to trimming and J lost 5 bases, with 12 bases between them. This CDR3 spans 12 amino acids. Per germline, CDR1 SNHLY and CDR2 FYNNEI. CDR3 sequence (DNA): TGTGCCAGCCGTTATCGGGAGTATGGCTACACCTTC. This translates into CASRYREYGYTF.

In its sample, this clone was seen once. The chain combines TRBV30 with TRBJ1-1, with 7 bases lining up with TRBD1. The CDR3 is 15 residues long. V shed 1 base, J shed 6 bases, and the junction held 11 bases outside the gene matches. Germline V CDR1 and CDR2: GTSNPN, SVGIG (reference sequence). For the CDR3, the DNA is TGTGCCTGGAGTGCCCAAAGGACAGGTTTCGCTGAAGCTTTCTTT. It yields the protein CAWSAQRTGFAEAFF. The entire variable domain, with the rest obtained from reference TRBV30 and TRBJ1-1, is as follows: SQTIHQWPATLVQPVGSPLSLECTVEGTSNPNLYWYRQAAGRGLQLLFYSVGIGQISSEVPQNLSASRPQDRQFILSSKKLLLSDSGFYLCAWSAQRTGFAEAFFGQGTRLTVV.

The genes are TRBV3-1 (or the pseudogene TRBV3-2) and TRBJ2-7; 8 nucleotides agree with TRBD1. With V trimmed by 4 bases and J by 6 bases, 11 bases remained unmatched. Per the germline V gene, CDR1 is LGHDT and CDR2 is YNNKEL (reference sequence). The CDR3 is made up of 15 amino acids. CDR3 coding DNA: TGTGCCAGCAGCCCACGACCCAGGGGGCTCGGCGAGCAGTACTTC. Translated: CASSPRPRGLGEQYF.

The chain joins TRBV14 to TRBJ1-6, with 8 bases that match TRBD1. CDR3 size: 14 residues. The germline gives CDR1 SGHDN, CDR2 FVKESK. J was trimmed by 13 bases and V by 4 bases; bases with no gene match: 9. For the CDR3, the DNA is TGTGCCAGCAGCCTCCGGACAGGGACGGAGCCCCTCCACTTT. It encodes CASSLRTGTEPLHF.

The gene calls are TRBV6-5 and TRBJ1-2, with TRBD1 identical over 7 bases. CDR3 length equals 13 residues. The germline gives CDR1 MNHEY, CDR2 SVGAGI. V trimming: 6 bases; J trimming: 4 bases; junction bases outside the gene matches: 5. This CDR3 reads CASRLTGLYGYTF. As DNA, the CDR3 is TGTGCCAGCAGACTGACAGGGCTCTATGGCTACACCTTC.

In this sample, this clone turned up once. The V call is TRBV6-5, the J call TRBJ1-3, with 8 nucleotides matching TRBD1. Trimming at V came to 6 bases and at J to 0 bases, leaving 4 bases not matched to a gene. CDR1 and CDR2 from the germline V gene are MNHEY and SVGAGI. CDR3 length equals 15 residues. In DNA form, the CDR3 reads TGTGCCAGCAGCACAACAGGGGGCTCTGGAAACACCATATATTTT. Translation: CASSTTGGSGNTIYF.

CDR3: CASSKGAGETQYF. CDR3 DNA sequence: TGTGCCAGCAGTAAGGGGGCAGGAGAGACCCAGTACTTC. The chain carries TRBV7-3 and TRBJ2-5, with 7 bases aligning to TRBD1. CDR1 and CDR2 (germline): SGHTA, FQGTGA. The CDR3 length is 13 residues. The J segment lost 4 bases and the V segment lost 6 bases, leaving 5 bases of the junction unmatched.

This clone was seen a few times. J is TRBJ2-7 and V is TRBV4-1, with D perhaps TRBD1 (6 bases). Between the trimmed V and J ends, which lost 0 bases and 5 bases, there was a span of 20 bases. This CDR3 is 17 amino acids long. CDR1 and CDR2 from the germline V gene are MGHRA and YSYEKL. CDR3 in amino acids: CASSQDPNRALGDEQYF. CDR3 bases: TGCGCCAGCAGCCAAGATCCTAACAGGGCTCTTGGGGACGAGCAGTACTTC.

This chain connects TRBV10-3 to TRBJ1-2, with 7 bases aligning to TRBD1. Germline assignment: CDR1 ENHRY and CDR2 SYGVKD. With V trimmed by 4 bases and J by 8 bases, 16 bases remained unmatched. CDR3 length: 16 residues. The DNA of the CDR3 is TGTGCCATCAGTGTTGGGCAGGGGGGACTCGGGAGCGGCTACACCTTC. The encoded protein is CAISVGQGGLGSGYTF.

This chain joins TRBV15 and TRBJ2-3; D not resolved. The CDR3 is 16 amino acids. The V end was cut by 0 bases, the J end by 3 bases, with 13 bases between. Germline CDR1 is LNHNV and CDR2 is YYDKDF (reference sequence). CDR3 DNA sequence: TGTGCCACCAGCAGAGACTCGAACGGTTTGACAGATACGCAGTATTTT. Translating it yields CATSRDSNGLTDTQYF. Complete variable domain (other parts from reference TRBV15 and TRBJ2-3): DAMVIQNPRYQVTQFGKPVTLSCSQTLNHNVMYWYQQKSSQAPKLLFHYYDKDFNNEADTPDNFQSRRPNTSFCFLDIRSPGLGDTAMYLCATSRDSNGLTDTQYFGPGTRLTVL.

This chain joins TRBV30 and TRBJ1-5; 7 bases align to TRBD1. Germline V gene data show CDR1 as GTSNPN and CDR2 as SVGIG (reference sequence). The CDR3 has 13 amino acids. V dropped 3 bases and J dropped 5; count of bases not matched to a gene: 4. The CDR3 DNA is TGTGCCTGGAGCCCCACAGGGGATCAGCCCCAGCATTTT. It encodes CAWSPTGDQPQHF.

This clone has just a few counts. The chain links TRBV30 to TRBJ1-1, with TRBD1 matching over 9 bases. CDR3 size: 14 residues. Unmatched junction bases numbered 7, after V lost 5 bases and J lost 3 bases. The V gene's germline CDR1 is GTSNPN and CDR2 SVGIG (reference sequence). This CDR3 is CAWGYRGLDTEAFF. CDR3 coding DNA: TGTGCCTGGGGTTACAGGGGGCTTGACACTGAAGCTTTCTTT.

This clone came up a few times. Here the CDR3 DNA reads TGTGCCAGCAGCGAATACCAGAACAGAAACGAGCAGTACTTC. The encoded protein is CASSEYQNRNEQYF. The chain uses TRBV7-6 and TRBJ2-7; no reliable D call. The CDR3 loop spans 14 amino acids. Trimming shortened V by 5 bases and J by 5 bases, and 16 bases separated the two germline ends. Germline assignment: CDR1 SGHVS and CDR2 FNYEAQ.

V and J are TRBV27 and TRBJ2-7; 9 positions agree with TRBD2. V shed 6 bases and J 2 bases; nucleotides not matched to a gene: 11. The V gene's germline CDR1 is MNHEY and CDR2 SMNVEV (reference sequence). The length of the CDR3 is 16 residues. For the CDR3, the DNA is TGTGCCAGCAGCCCGGGGACTAGCCAAACCACCTACGAGCAGTACTTC. Residues: CASSPGTSQTTYEQYF.

The sample holds many counts of this clone. V and J are TRBV5-1 and TRBJ2-2, with 7 bases fitting TRBD1. This CDR3 contains 14 residues. Germline CDR1 SGHRS, CDR2 YFSETQ. The V gene end was trimmed by 1 base and the J gene end by 6 bases; junction bases not matched to a gene: 3. The CDR3 bases are TGCGCCAGCAGCTTGACAGGGGCCCCCGGGGAGCTGTTTTTT. This codes for CASSLTGAPGELFF.

The chain has TRBV7-9 and TRBJ1-5; D not resolved. This CDR3 is built from 11 residues. CDR1 is SEHNR and CDR2 is FQNEAQ in the germline V gene (reference sequence). Trimming stripped 8 bases from V and 3 bases from J, with 5 bases between. As DNA, the CDR3 is TGTGCCAGCGGAGACAATCAGCCCCAGCATTTT. Residues: CASGDNQPQHF.

This clone was detected a few times. The chain carries TRBV28 and TRBJ1-6; D is possibly TRBD1 (6 bases). The germline V gene encodes CDR1 MDHEN and CDR2 SYDVKM. Trimming took off 6 bases at V and 9 bases at J, with 15 bases between the two ends. CDR3 length: 14 amino acids. The CDR3, as DNA: TGTGCCAGCAGCTCTAGGACAGCTGGTTCACCCCTCCACTTT. This sequence encodes CASSSRTAGSPLHF. The full variable domain, completed using reference TRBV28 and TRBJ1-6, is DVKVTQSSRYLVKRTGEKVFLECVQDMDHENMFWYRQDPGLGLRLIYFSYDVKMKEKGDIPEGYSVSREKKERFSLILESASTNQTSMYLCASSSRTAGSPLHFGNGTRLTVT.

The V and J genes are TRBV5-5 and TRBJ2-5, with 7 bases matching TRBD2. CDR3 size: 15 residues. Germline V gives CDR1 SGHKS, CDR2 YYEKEE (reference sequence). V was pared by 4 bases and J by 5 bases, with 11 bases of the junction left unmatched. The chain's CDR3 is CASSPRGNGGETQYF. The CDR3 nucleotides are TGTGCCAGCAGCCCGCGGGGGAATGGGGGGGAGACCCAGTACTTC. The full variable domain, rest sourced from reference TRBV5-5 and TRBJ2-5, is DAGVTQSPTHLIKTRGQQVTLRCSPISGHKSVSWYQQVLGQGPQFIFQYYEKEERGRGNFPDRFSARQFPNYSSELNVNALLLGDSALYLCASSPRGNGGETQYFGPGTRLLVL.